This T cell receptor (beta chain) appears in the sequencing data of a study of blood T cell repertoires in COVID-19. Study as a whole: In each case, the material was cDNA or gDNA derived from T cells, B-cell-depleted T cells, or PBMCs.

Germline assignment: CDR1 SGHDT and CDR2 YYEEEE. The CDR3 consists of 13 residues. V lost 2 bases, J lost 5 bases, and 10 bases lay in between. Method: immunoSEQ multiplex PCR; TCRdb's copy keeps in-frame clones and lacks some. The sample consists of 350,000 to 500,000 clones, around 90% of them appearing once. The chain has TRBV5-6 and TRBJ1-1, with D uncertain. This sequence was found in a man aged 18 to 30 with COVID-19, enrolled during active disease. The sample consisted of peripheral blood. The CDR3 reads CASSFRGGTEAFF. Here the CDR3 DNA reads TGTGCCAGCAGCTTCCGGGGAGGTACTGAAGCTTTCTTT. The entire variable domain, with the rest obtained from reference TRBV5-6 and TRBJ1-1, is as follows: DAGVTQSPTHLIKTRGQQVTLRCSPKSGHDTVSWYQQALGQGPQFIFQYYEEEERQRGNFPDRFSGHQFPNYSSELNVNALLLGDSALYLCASSFRGGTEAFFGQGTRLTVV.